A selection of T cell receptor beta chains follows, all from one sample in a study of response to subunit inactivated influenza vaccine. TCRdb re-derived calls from the RT-PCR reads in MiXCR, one entry per CDR3 protein. Of roughly 570,000 distinct CDR3 sequences listed, over 10% are singletons. The sequences come from PBMCs from blood, collected roughly 46 days after vaccination. These receptor sequences come from a middle-aged man who received an inactivated influenza vaccine. The CDR3 runs from the conserved cysteine through the conserved F or W. Fields, in order: V gene, clone size, D gene, J gene, CDR3 protein, CDR3 DNA. A D gene is named only where the DNA matches it firmly. Clone size is shown for a subset of rows, as once, few, many or a class of expanded clone.

TRBV19	NA	TRBD2	TRBJ2-3	CASSIPRGRESTDTQYF	TGTGCCAGTAGTATACCCCGCGGGCGGGAGAGCACAGATACGCAGTATTTT
TRBV3-1	few	NA	TRBJ2-7	CASSHSGTRRYEQYF	TGTGCCAGCAGCCATTCCGGGACAAGACGCTACGAGCAGTACTTC
TRBV20-1	few	NA	TRBJ2-5	CSATPGGPKETQYF	TGCAGTGCTACCCCAGGGGGGCCTAAAGAGACCCAGTACTTC
TRBV18	NA	NA	TRBJ2-1	CASLPPMAQGNEQFF	TGTGCCAGCTTACCACCGATGGCACAGGGCAATGAGCAGTTCTTC
TRBV7-6	few	NA	TRBJ2-1	CASSLALSGASYNEQFF	TGTGCCAGCAGCTTAGCGCTCTCAGGTGCCTCCTACAATGAGCAGTTCTTC
TRBV10-3	few	NA	TRBJ2-6	CAISANIYKSSGANVLTF	TGTGCCATCAGTGCGAACATTTACAAAAGCTCTGGGGCCAACGTCCTGACTTTC
TRBV4-2	NA	NA	TRBJ1-4	CASSRLVGTNEKLFF	TGTGCCAGCAGTAGGTTGGTGGGCACTAATGAAAAACTGTTTTTT
TRBV18	few	TRBD2	TRBJ2-7	CASSPRSGGYLYEQYF	TGTGCCAGCTCACCAAGGAGCGGGGGATACCTCTACGAGCAGTACTTC
TRBV7-3	NA	TRBD1	TRBJ1-3	CASSPTGTGNTIYF	TGTGCCAGCAGCCCGACAGGGACTGGAAACACCATATATTTT
TRBV12-3/TRBV12-4	many	NA	TRBJ1-1	CASSRAGTEAFF	TGTGCCAGCAGTAGGGCGGGCACTGAAGCTTTCTTT
TRBV29-1	NA	TRBD1	TRBJ2-3	CSDRQGIADTQYF	TGCAGCGACCGACAGGGTATCGCAGATACGCAGTATTTT
TRBV7-2	many	NA	TRBJ2-7	CASSLVASYEQYF	TGTGCCAGCAGCTTGGTGGCGTCCTACGAGCAGTACTTC
TRBV20-1	NA	TRBD2	TRBJ2-7	CSATTSGGPRTNEQYF	TGCAGTGCTACCACTAGCGGGGGGCCAAGGACGAACGAGCAGTACTTC
TRBV5-1	NA	NA	TRBJ1-2	CASSLESGYTF	TGCGCCAGCAGCTTGGAGAGTGGCTACACCTTC
TRBV30	NA	NA	TRBJ2-7	CAWSRSGSREEQYF	TGTGCCTGGAGTAGGAGCGGGTCCCGGGAGGAGCAGTACTTC
TRBV28	few	NA	TRBJ2-7	CASSQIGSSYEQYF	TGTGCCAGCAGTCAGATCGGTTCCTCCTACGAGCAGTACTTC
TRBV4-3	NA	NA	TRBJ2-5	CASSHQGSETQYF	TGCGCCAGCAGCCATCAGGGGTCAGAGACCCAATACTTC
TRBV10-3	many	TRBD1	TRBJ2-1	CAIGKTGNAYNEQFF	TGTGCCATCGGAAAGACAGGGAATGCCTACAATGAGCAGTTCTTC
TRBV12-3/TRBV12-4	few	TRBD1	TRBJ2-6	CASSRDLGQGSGANVLTF	TGTGCCAGCAGTCGAGACTTAGGACAGGGTTCAGGGGCCAACGTCCTGACTTTC
TRBV20-1	many	TRBD1	TRBJ1-1	CSAPHRGQGTEAFF	TGCAGTGCTCCCCATCGGGGACAGGGCACTGAAGCTTTCTTT
TRBV20-1	many	TRBD1	TRBJ1-1	CSARGRGINTEAFF	TGCAGTGCTAGAGGCAGGGGGATCAACACTGAAGCTTTCTTT
TRBV4-3	few	NA	TRBJ1-1	CASSQDVHVLAPFF	TGCGCCAGCAGCCAAGACGTTCATGTCCTGGCCCCTTTCTTT
TRBV7-9	few	NA	TRBJ2-7	CASSLGAGKPEQYF	TGTGCCAGCAGCTTGGGGGCAGGGAAACCCGAGCAGTACTTC
TRBV6-1	few	NA	TRBJ1-5	CASSRFKISNQPQHF	TGTGCCAGCAGCAGATTTAAGATTAGCAATCAGCCCCAGCATTTT
TRBV10-3	many	NA	TRBJ2-3	CAISEGGRPGDTQYF	TGTGCCATCAGTGAGGGTGGGAGGCCGGGAGATACGCAGTATTTT
TRBV12-3/TRBV12-4	few	TRBD1	TRBJ2-4	CASSLGGSAKNIQYF	TGTGCCAGCAGTCTAGGGGGCTCGGCCAAAAACATTCAGTACTTC
TRBV21-1	NA	NA	TRBJ2-7	CASSKAGEIYEQYF	TGTGCCAGCAGCAAAGCCGGGGAGATCTACGAGCAGTACTTC
TRBV7-9	NA	NA	TRBJ2-3	CASSRRGIQDTQYF	TGTGCCAGCAGCCGTCGGGGGATTCAAGATACGCAGTATTTT
TRBV4-2	many	TRBD2	TRBJ2-3	CASSQDPSSGGTDTQYF	TGTGCCAGCAGCCAAGACCCCTCCAGCGGGGGCACAGATACGCAGTATTTT
TRBV29-1	NA	TRBD1	TRBJ1-1	CSVDRKSTGVSTEAFF	TGCAGCGTTGACAGAAAATCGACAGGGGTCAGTACTGAAGCTTTCTTT
TRBV7-3	few	TRBD2	TRBJ2-1	CASSLGTSLSGEQFF	TGTGCCAGCAGCTTAGGGACTAGCCTGAGTGGTGAGCAGTTCTTC
TRBV7-2	few	NA	TRBJ2-7	CASGISYEQYF	TGTGCCAGCGGTATTTCCTACGAGCAGTACTTC
TRBV27	few	NA	TRBJ1-4	CASSLYSTNEKLFF	TGTGCCAGCAGTTTATATTCAACTAATGAAAAACTGTTTTTT
TRBV12-3/TRBV12-4	many	NA	TRBJ1-5	CASSWLGNQPQHF	TGTGCCAGCAGCTGGTTGGGCAATCAGCCCCAGCATTTT
TRBV7-9	NA	NA	TRBJ2-1	CASSLGGPGNEQFF	TGTGCCAGCAGCTTAGGAGGGCCGGGCAATGAGCAGTTCTTC
TRBV7-8	once	NA	TRBJ2-7	CASSLEPASYEQYF	TGTGCCAGCAGCTTAGAGCCAGCCTCCTACGAGCAGTACTTC
TRBV20-1	many	NA	TRBJ1-1	CSARVNTEAFF	TGCAGTGCTAGAGTGAACACTGAAGCTTTCTTT
TRBV11-3	few	NA	TRBJ2-3	CASSLSSGTDTQYF	TGTGCCAGCAGCTTATCTAGCGGCACAGATACGCAGTATTTT
TRBV12-3/TRBV12-4	few	TRBD1	TRBJ2-7	CASRLGQTEQYF	TGTGCCAGCAGATTGGGACAGACCGAGCAGTACTTC
TRBV6-1	NA	NA	TRBJ2-3	CASSITPPEWSTDTQYF	TGTGCCAGCAGCATCACCCCTCCTGAGTGGAGCACAGATACGCAGTATTTT
TRBV18	NA	NA	TRBJ1-2	CASSPQETYGYTF	TGTGCCAGCTCACCACAGGAGACCTATGGCTACACCTTC
TRBV29-1	NA	NA	TRBJ2-3	CSVEVHLDSSDTQYF	TGCAGCGTTGAAGTCCACCTCGACAGTTCAGATACGCAGTATTTT